Given below is one T cell receptor beta chain in context. The antigen it binds to is not known. No base quality values were provided; no much bigger clone lies one nucleotide off. The data belong to a study of cytomegalovirus exposure and HLA in healthy donors (dated by TCRdb to 2015 to 2018). As for the study more broadly: An earlier analysis of approximately 640 of the donors reported 250 to 350 Gb of sequence data and around 120 million unique TCR beta sequences from roughly 200 million T cells. Every repertoire in the discovery cohort had been generated on one and the same sequencing platform. Class I and class II HLA loci were covered by the typing at four-digit resolution. To predict cytomegalovirus infection status, the study brought together high-throughput TCR immunosequencing, statistical association of individual TCRs with disease status, and machine learning. The T cell repertoires of 700 or so subjects were profiled by immunosequencing and related to cytomegalovirus serostatus. Roughly 5 DR-DQ haplotypes were handled as single units for association and clustering because linkage in the cohort was strong. The study aimed to test whether cataloging public T cell receptors could reveal signatures of past pathogen exposure. To decide whether each TCR beta V gene segment behaved as functional or pseudogenic, an earlier analysis of nearly 600 of the donors relied on high-throughput TCR beta sequencing. An early release that covered about 600 HLA-typed donors contained 300 to 350 gigabases of sequencing data and about 84 million unique TCR sequences. A later analysis re-examined previously published TCR beta repertoires from about 670 donors and added high-resolution HLA genotyping to investigate patterns of TCR occurrence. In addition to the first cohort of around 670 subjects, a separate validation cohort of approximately 130 different subjects was used. The number of donors typed differed by locus, with about 620-630 for A, B, C, DRB1 and DQB1, approximately 500 for DQA1, over 600 for DPA1, and roughly 450 for DPB1. Across under 500 genotyped donors of the cohort, an average of roughly 250,000 unique TCR beta nucleotide sequences per donor were sequenced, and 15% to 20% of those sequences were non-productive. Donor age, sex, ethnicity and CMV serostatus were compiled together with the repertoire data. In the later analysis, no new phenotypic data were used to find candidate immune exposures; instead, reliance was placed on TCR beta sequences and their occurrence across donors. A later genetic analysis used genome-wide SNP genotypes for about 65% of the 666 donors, treating that subset as a discovery cohort. Of the 300 to 450 genotyped donors, roughly 80% were placed in the genetic ancestry cluster associated with self-reported Caucasian donors. General findings and caveats noted by the study authors: A further reported finding was that TCR beta sequences accurately predicted the HLA-A and HLA-B alleles for most subjects in the first cohort. According to the authors, the approach could potentially be generalized to other disease states and immunological phenotypes. In the study, about 150 TCR beta chains were listed as associated with cytomegalovirus. A cluster of highly shared sequence variants was judged likely to represent a technical artifact of the sequencing pipeline. In a later analysis, several top co-occurrence clusters were reported to appear linked to parvovirus B19, influenza, CMV and Epstein-Barr virus. A few of the identified cytomegalovirus-associated TCR beta chains were confirmed in vitro to be specific for cytomegalovirus antigens. Correlated functional status among segregating V segments might be attributable to linkage disequilibrium, but an unknown experimental factor could not be ruled out. The only immune exposure information available for the cohort was CMV serostatus. In a later analysis, most CMV-associated TCR beta chains were found to appear HLA-restricted, with HLA associations seemingly driven largely by CMV exposure. HLA typing was unavailable for some donors at each locus, so association tests used only the typed subset. This cohort had only TCR beta chains sequenced, and the lack of alpha or paired-chain data limited which features could be detected. The earlier analysis of about 600 of the donors excluded some 15 rarely observed V segments, including chromosome 9 orphons, because counts were too low. A later analysis found that HLA-associated TCR beta chains were more clonally expanded and had lower generation probabilities than equally common non-associated chains. A later analysis found that TCR association rates varied across HLA loci, with DRB1 alleles showing the most associated TCRs and HLA-C alleles the fewest. Some IMGT-functional V segments, including TRBV6-2 and TRBV6-3, could not be distinguished by the 87-base-pair reads and were therefore excluded. An association between a missense DCLRE1C variant and V-gene and J-gene trimming of TCR beta chains was found in a later genetic analysis and replicated in an independent cohort. Specific HLA alleles were associated with 18,000 or so TCR beta sequences at a false discovery rate of 0.05 in a later analysis. In an earlier analysis of 500 to 650 of the donors, most TCR beta V segments appeared in productive rearrangements about 87% or about 30% of the time, broadly matching IMGT annotations. According to a later genetic analysis, donors in an Asian-associated ancestry cluster had fewer N-insertions in productive TCRs than the approximately 630-donor mean. Strong co-occurrence of HLA alleles, especially DR and DQ, made assigning TCR associations to individual alleles difficult. Most TCR sequences were seen in very few donors, while some public TCRs were found in many individuals. Cytomegalovirus status was reported to be diagnosed by the classifier with high specificity and sensitivity in both the original and validation cohorts. Sequencing depth was assumed to be roughly uniform across donors in the presence/absence analyses, though that assumption may not hold.

The cohort comprised fewer than 700 healthy bone marrow donors. Cohort members were all nominally healthy when sampled, although unrecorded immune exposures were likely present. The donor was CMV seronegative and belonged to the group of 350 to 400 seronegative cohort members. A peripheral blood sample was collected from each donor, and TCR beta sequencing was performed on peripheral blood mononuclear cells. The Qiagen DNeasy Blood Extraction Kit was used to extract genomic DNA from the blood cell samples. The germline V gene yields SGHAT for CDR1 and FQNNGV for CDR2. Taken from cysteine to phenylalanine, the CDR3 has 13 residues. CDR3 DNA is the only sequence kept; it has 39 bases, read in frame from the first base. Library preparation was by the immunoSEQ multiplex PCR assay. For the multiplex PCR, a mixture combining 60 forward primers for TCR Vbeta segments and 13 reverse primers for TCR Jbeta segments was used. Amplification of the CDR3 region of rearranged TCR beta genes was performed with a multiplex PCR assay on genomic DNA. The amplified TCR beta libraries were sequenced on the Illumina HiSeq System as 87-base-pair reads. In the paper's pipeline: A later analysis counted tens of millions of unique TCR beta chains across the 666 repertoires, and approximately 11 million of these chains were shared by at least two donors. To remove PCR and sequencing errors, raw reads were error-corrected and collapsed into unique sequences using a nearest-neighbor algorithm that merged closely related sequences. Alignment of CDR3 sequences to IMGT reference sequences was used to assign V, D and J gene segments. Each retained sequence needed at least a six-nucleotide match to both a V gene segment and a J gene segment. Rearrangements were classified as productive when the CDR3 lacked stop codons and remained in frame with V and J, and all other rearrangements were classified as non-productive. CDR3 was defined according to IMGT convention as the region running from the second conserved V-encoded cysteine to the conserved J-encoded phenylalanine. Sequences without an unambiguous match to a single V gene segment were excluded from the earlier analysis of 450 to 750 of the donors. In an earlier analysis of 450 to 750 of the donors, a V segment was called functional when productive rearrangements were above 56.7%, and segregating when the standard deviation between donors exceeded 5%. A statistical classification framework was developed to diagnose cytomegalovirus status using the catalog of TCR beta chain sequences. In a later analysis, V and J genes were assigned by comparing TCR nucleotide sequences against IMGT/GENE-DB human TR gene sequences. In a later analysis, CDR3 sequences and most-parsimonious VDJ recombination scenarios were assigned using the TCRdist pipeline. A later analysis defined each TCR beta chain by its CDR3 amino acid sequence plus V-gene family, and excluded reads lacking a unique V-gene family. A later analysis removed 592 highly shared, low-generation-probability nucleotide sequences to deal with suspected cross-contamination and a sequencing artifact. For each public chain, a later analysis derived a clonal expansion index from normalized ranks of inferred template counts within each repertoire. In a later analysis, generation probabilities were computed with a VDJ recombination model fitted to out-of-frame rearrangements, and the resulting probabilities were checked against IGoR. In a later analysis, TCR-TCR, TCR-HLA and TCR-CMV co-occurrence was scored with hypergeometric tests, and a repertoire-size bias correction was applied to TCR pairs. False discovery rates were estimated in a later analysis by permuting HLA or CMV assignments 20 times. A later analysis grouped co-occurring TCRs with DBSCAN, adding TCRdist sequence similarity when clustering within HLA-allele-positive subsets. Repertoires with fewer than 30,000 or more than 120,000 public chains were left out of co-occurrence clustering, as were about 5 repertoires with anomalous nucleotide sharing. TCRdb's version of the immuneACCESS table is confined to in-frame rearrangements and falls short of the full clone set. An unresolved V gene accounts for under half of the shortfall where checked; the remainder is of unknown origin. That table gives V, J and clone size, and the DNA gave D and trimming. The sample data list more than 120,000 clones, and roughly 80% of these were observed just once. 2.9% of the sample lies in the top ten.

The chain is encoded by TRBV11-2 joined to TRBJ2-7; the D gene is perhaps TRBD2, from 7 matching bases. The source of this sequence is a woman in her 30s in good health and CMV-seronegative. What was sequenced was PBMCs. The CDR3 protein is CAGGASTPYEQYF. In nucleotide form, the sequence is TGTGCGGGGGGGGCCTCCACCCCCTACGAGCAGTACTTC.